Each of the 17 T cell receptor beta chains below was sequenced from the same sample in a study of blood T cell repertoires in COVID-19. Libraries were prepared by immunoSEQ multiplex PCR; TCRdb keeps only in-frame clonotypes and omits some of them. The sample carries some 150,000 clones, more than 65% recorded once. The source material was peripheral blood. The receptors come from a woman aged 45-59 years in a cohort sampled during active or convalescent COVID-19.

The chain couples TRBV11-2 to TRBJ1-6, with D possibly matching TRBD1 (5 bases). The V and J ends lost 2 bases and 12 bases respectively, with 11 bases between them. The CDR3 is 13 amino acids. Germline V CDR1 and CDR2: SGHAT, FQNNGV. The CDR3: CASSLPTGGPLHF. CDR3 coding DNA: TGTGCCAGCAGCTTACCGACGGGGGGACCCCTCCACTTT.

The chain has TRBV5-8 and TRBJ1-2; 10 bases align to TRBD1. CDR3 length equals 15 residues. Germline CDR1 SGHTS, CDR2 YDEGEE. The V and J ends lost 3 bases and 2 bases, in that order; junction bases with no gene match: 4. The CDR3 reads CASSSGQGLNYGYTF. For the CDR3, the DNA is TGTGCCAGCAGCTCGGGACAGGGGCTCAACTATGGCTACACCTTC.

This clone is a singleton in its sample. This CDR3 is CASSQRETQYF. CDR3 in DNA: TGTGCCAGCAGCCAGCGAGAGACCCAGTACTTC. This rearrangement joins TRBV3-1 (or the pseudogene TRBV3-2) to TRBJ2-5; D is undetermined. The CDR3 length is 11 residues. V was cut by 3 bases and J by 4 bases, with 3 bases left in between. In germline, CDR1 is LGHDT, CDR2 YNNKEL (reference sequence).

This chain connects TRBV18 to TRBJ2-5; possible D gene TRBD2, 7 bases. The germline V gene has CDR1 KGHSH and CDR2 LQKENI. V lost 4 bases to trimming and J lost 4 bases, with 19 bases between them. The CDR3 contains 16 residues. In DNA form, the CDR3 reads TGTGCCAGCTCACTCGGGACGGGGGGCATATCAGAGACCCAGTACTTC. It specifies CASSLGTGGISETQYF.

This clone has more than one count but fewer than ten. The chain links TRBV12-3 or TRBV12-4 to TRBJ1-1; D is perhaps TRBD1 (5 bases). The CDR3 extends over 13 amino acids. V lost 3 bases to trimming and J lost 5 bases, with 10 bases between them. This chain's CDR3 is CASSLGGATEAFF. The CDR3 nucleotides are TGTGCCAGCAGTTTGGGCGGGGCGACTGAAGCTTTCTTT.

This sequence joins TRBV11-3 and TRBJ2-1; 10 nucleotides align to TRBD1. Germline lookup yields CDR1 SGHNT and CDR2 YENEEA. The junction had 6 bases not matched to a gene; V was cut back by 1 base and J by 3 bases. This CDR3 comprises 17 residues. The CDR3 is CASSLGGQGLYYNEQFF. CDR3 bases: TGTGCCAGCAGCTTAGGGGGACAGGGGCTGTACTACAATGAGCAGTTCTTC.

The CDR3 spells CASSIQGTANTEAFF. The CDR3 DNA follows: TGTGCCAGCTCTATACAGGGGACGGCGAACACTGAAGCTTTCTTT. V and J are TRBV18 and TRBJ1-1, with 7 bases aligning to TRBD1. The germline CDR1 and CDR2 sequences are KGHSH and LQKENI. The CDR3 runs 15 residues. The V gene end was trimmed by 6 bases and the J gene end by 1 base; junction bases not matched to a gene: 8.

The gene calls are TRBV5-1 and TRBJ2-3, with 11 positions matching TRBD2. This CDR3 has 14 residues. Germline V gives CDR1 SGHRS, CDR2 YFSETQ. The V segment lost 7 bases and the J segment 3 bases; nucleotides outside the gene matches: 4. The CDR3 region is CASRLAGNTDTQYF. CDR3 nucleotide sequence: TGCGCCAGCCGACTAGCGGGGAATACAGATACGCAGTATTTT.

The chain links TRBV6-5 to TRBJ2-3; D perhaps matches TRBD2 (5 bases). Germline-derived CDR1 and CDR2 are MNHEY and SVGAGI. The CDR3 has 13 amino acids. Trimming took off 3 bases at V and 6 bases at J, with 10 bases between the two ends. The DNA for the CDR3 is TGTGCCAGCAGTTATTTCGGACTGGATACGCAGTATTTT. This gives the protein CASSYFGLDTQYF.

The J gene is TRBJ2-7, the V gene TRBV4-1; the match to TRBD1 covers 10 bases. V lost 0 bases, J lost 5 bases, and 7 bases stayed unmatched. Germline assignment: CDR1 MGHRA and CDR2 YSYEKL. This CDR3 has 16 residues. The CDR3 here is CASSQEGDRGRNEQYF. CDR3 coding DNA: TGCGCCAGCAGCCAAGAAGGGGACAGGGGACGAAACGAGCAGTACTTC.

This sequence joins TRBV12-3 or TRBV12-4 and TRBJ2-7; no firm D call. Trimming stripped 0 bases from V and 7 bases from J, with 10 bases between. The CDR3 is 13 amino acids. The CDR3 reads CASSLALRGEQYF. DNA for the CDR3: TGTGCCAGCAGTTTAGCGCTAAGAGGAGAGCAGTACTTC.

The chain carries TRBV5-1 and TRBJ1-4; 8 bases map to TRBD1. Germline loops: CDR1 SGHRS, CDR2 YFSETQ. The V gene end was trimmed by 4 bases and the J gene end by 3 bases; junction bases not matched to a gene: 2. The CDR3 has 14 amino acids. CDR3 DNA sequence: TGCGCCAGCAGCAAGGACAGGGCTAATGAAAAACTGTTTTTT. Its translation: CASSKDRANEKLFF.

The genes are TRBV6-1 and TRBJ2-7; 8 bases line up with TRBD1. Germline loops: CDR1 MNHNS, CDR2 SASEGT. V gave up 2 bases and J gave up 2 bases; unmatched junction bases: 14. This CDR3 spans 18 amino acids. The DNA for the CDR3 is TGTGCCAGCAGTGAACAAATACCTCCGGGACAGGCTACCTACGAGCAGTACTTC. Amino acids: CASSEQIPPGQATYEQYF.

The V gene is TRBV4-1, the J gene TRBJ2-7; 10 bases fit TRBD2. Germline CDR1 and CDR2: MGHRA and YSYEKL. V shed 0 bases and J 4 bases; nucleotides not matched to a gene: 6. The CDR3 sequence is 16 residues long. CDR3 in amino acids: CASSQEWLAGVYEQYF. The CDR3 region has the DNA TGCGCCAGCAGCCAAGAGTGGCTAGCGGGGGTTTACGAGCAGTACTTC.

This chain links TRBV2 with TRBJ2-3, with 8 bases matching TRBD2. V lost 5 bases to trimming and J lost 2 bases; unmatched junction nucleotides: 6. This CDR3 contains 15 residues. Germline loops: CDR1 SNHLY, CDR2 FYNNEI. The CDR3 loop reads CASSPTSGYTDTQYF. CDR3 in DNA: TGTGCCAGCAGTCCCACTAGCGGCTACACAGATACGCAGTATTTT.

V usage is TRBV19 and J usage is TRBJ1-4, with D tentatively TRBD1 (6 bases). Trimming stripped 10 bases from V and 0 bases from J, with 9 bases between. The germline V gene encodes CDR1 LNHDA and CDR2 SQIVND (reference sequence). The CDR3 has 13 residues. CDR3 in amino acids: CATKGATNEKLFF. The DNA of the CDR3 is TGTGCCACAAAGGGGGCAACTAATGAAAAACTGTTTTTT.

V gene TRBV4-2 combines with J gene TRBJ1-3; D is unclear. From germline, CDR1 is LGHNA and CDR2 YNFKEQ. The CDR3 covers 17 residues. V was trimmed by 4 bases and J by 0 bases, leaving 16 bases between them. CDR3: CASSLPVQFSSGNTIYF. The DNA of the CDR3 is TGTGCCAGCAGCCTCCCTGTTCAGTTCTCCTCTGGAAACACCATATATTTT.